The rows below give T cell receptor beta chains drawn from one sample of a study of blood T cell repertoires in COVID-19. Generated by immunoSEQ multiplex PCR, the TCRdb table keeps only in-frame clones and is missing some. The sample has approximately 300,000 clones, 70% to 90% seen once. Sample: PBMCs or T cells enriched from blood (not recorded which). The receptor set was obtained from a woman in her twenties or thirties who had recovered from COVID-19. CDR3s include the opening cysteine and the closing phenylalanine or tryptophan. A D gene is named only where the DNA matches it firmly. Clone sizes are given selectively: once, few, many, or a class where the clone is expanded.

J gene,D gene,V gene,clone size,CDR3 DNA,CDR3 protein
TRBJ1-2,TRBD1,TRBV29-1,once,TGCATTGACAGGGTTAAGTATGGCTACACCTTC,CIDRVKYGYTF
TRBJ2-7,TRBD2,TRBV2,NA,TGTGCCAGCAGAGGGACTAGCGGGAGAACCTACGAGCAGTACTTC,CASRGTSGRTYEQYF
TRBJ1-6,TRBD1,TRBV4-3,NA,TGCGCCAGCAGCCAAACCCAGGGGGCACATTCACCCCTCCACTTT,CASSQTQGAHSPLHF
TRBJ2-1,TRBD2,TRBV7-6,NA,TGTGCCAGCAGCTATCTTAGCGGGGGGGCCGCTTCCTACAATGAGCAGTTCTTC,CASSYLSGGAASYNEQFF
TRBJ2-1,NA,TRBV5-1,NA,TGCGCCAGCAGCTTGGTTATCGCGGGAGAGCAGTTCTTC,CASSLVIAGEQFF
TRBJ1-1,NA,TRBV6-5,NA,TGTGCCAGCTCTCAGGGGAACACTGAAGCTTTCTTT,CASSQGNTEAFF
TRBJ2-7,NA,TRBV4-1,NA,TGCGCCAGCAGCCAAGATCGACAGGTCCCCTACGAGCAGTACTTC,CASSQDRQVPYEQYF
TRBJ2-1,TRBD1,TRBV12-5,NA,TGTGCTAGTGCCATGAGACAGGGTAGCAATGAGCAGTTCTTC,CASAMRQGSNEQFF
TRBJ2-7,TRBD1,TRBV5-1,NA,TGCGCCAGCAGCTTGGGGGACAGGGGCGAGCAGTACTTC,CASSLGDRGEQYF
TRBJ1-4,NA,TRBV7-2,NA,TGTGCCAGCAGCCCGTGGGCCACAACTAATGAAAAACTGTTTTTT,CASSPWATTNEKLFF
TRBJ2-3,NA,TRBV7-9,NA,TGTGCCAGCAGCTTAGCGCGGGAAGGAGATACGCAGTATTTT,CASSLAREGDTQYF
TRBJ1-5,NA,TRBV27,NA,TGTGCCAGCAGTTCCACACAGGGATTCAATCAGCCCCAGCATTTT,CASSSTQGFNQPQHF
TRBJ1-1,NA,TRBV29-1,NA,TGCAGCGTTGAGACGAGGATGAACACTGAAGCTTTCTTT,CSVETRMNTEAFF
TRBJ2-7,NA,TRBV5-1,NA,TGCGCCAGCAGCCAACAGGGTTTCGACGAGCAGTACTTC,CASSQQGFDEQYF
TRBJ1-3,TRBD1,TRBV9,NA,TGTGCCAGCAGCGTACTGGGACAGACCTCTGGAAACACCATATATTTT,CASSVLGQTSGNTIYF
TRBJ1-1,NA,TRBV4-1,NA,TGCGCCAGCAGCCAGCCGGGAAAAACGACTGAAGCTTTCTTT,CASSQPGKTTEAFF
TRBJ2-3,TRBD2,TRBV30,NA,TGTGCCTGGAGTGTCAGTTGGGAGGGGCGGCGGGATACGCAGTATTTT,CAWSVSWEGRRDTQYF
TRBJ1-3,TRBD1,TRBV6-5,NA,TGTGCCAGCAGTTCCCGACAGGGAGGCGGAAACACCATATATTTT,CASSSRQGGGNTIYF
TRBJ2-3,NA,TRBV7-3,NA,TGTGCCAGCAGCCCGTATGGGGCCACAGATACGCAGTATTTT,CASSPYGATDTQYF
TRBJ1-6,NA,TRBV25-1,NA,TGTGCCAGCAGTGCCCCATTCAGGAATTCACCCCTCCACTTT,CASSAPFRNSPLHF
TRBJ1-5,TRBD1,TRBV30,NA,TGTGCCTGGAGTGTAAGAGGGGGCGGTCTCGGCAATCAGCCCCAGCATTTT,CAWSVRGGGLGNQPQHF
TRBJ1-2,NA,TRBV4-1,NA,TGCGCCAGCAGCCAAGTGGGGAGGACCTCCGTTGGCTACACCTTC,CASSQVGRTSVGYTF
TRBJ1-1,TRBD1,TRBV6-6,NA,TGTGCCAGCACCTCTACCACAGGGGTCGCCTCTGAAGCTTTCTTT,CASTSTTGVASEAFF
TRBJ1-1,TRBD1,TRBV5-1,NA,TGCGCCAGCAGCTTCCAGTTCCGGGGAGGGACAGGGGACCCCAGCACTGAAGCTTTCTTT,CASSFQFRGGTGDPSTEAFF
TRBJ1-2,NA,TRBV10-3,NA,TGTGCCATCAGTGAGTCGAGGGGGGGCTATGGCTACACCTTC,CAISESRGGYGYTF
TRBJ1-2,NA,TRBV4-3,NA,TGCGCCAGCAGCCAAGATGGGTTCGGGGCTAACTATGGCTACACCTTC,CASSQDGFGANYGYTF
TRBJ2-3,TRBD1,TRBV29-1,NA,TGCAGCGTTACAGGGGGCGGCACAGATACGCAGTATTTT,CSVTGGGTDTQYF
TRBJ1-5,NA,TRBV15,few,TGTGCCACCAGCAGAGACCTAGGCTCTCCCCAGCATTTT,CATSRDLGSPQHF
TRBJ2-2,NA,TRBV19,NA,TGTGCCAGTAGCACTACGACCGGGGAGCTGTTTTTT,CASSTTTGELFF
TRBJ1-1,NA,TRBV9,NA,TGTGCCAGCAGCGCTTCAGGACAAATGAACACTGAAGCTTTCTTT,CASSASGQMNTEAFF
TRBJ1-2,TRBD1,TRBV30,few,TGTGCCTGGGACAGGGGCCCGTGGGGCTACACCTTC,CAWDRGPWGYTF
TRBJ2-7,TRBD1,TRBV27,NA,TGTGCCAGCAGTTGGGGGACAGACGGCACGCGGTACTTC,CASSWGTDGTRYF
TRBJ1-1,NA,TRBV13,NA,TGTGCCAGCAGCTTAGCCCCACTCCGAGGGCAATACACTGAAGCTTTCTTT,CASSLAPLRGQYTEAFF
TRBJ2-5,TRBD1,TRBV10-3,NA,TGTGCCATCAGTGAGTCGAGCAGGGGGGAGACCCAGTACTTC,CAISESSRGETQYF
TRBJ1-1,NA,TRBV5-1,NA,TGCGCCAGCAGCTCGGAGGGAATAGGGGCGAGCACTGAAGCTTTCTTT,CASSSEGIGASTEAFF
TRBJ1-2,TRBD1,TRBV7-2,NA,TGTGCCAGCAACAACTTGACAGGGACCTATGGCTACACCTTC,CASNNLTGTYGYTF
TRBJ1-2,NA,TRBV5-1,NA,TGCGCCAGCAGCTATGGGGCGCACTATGGCTACACCTTC,CASSYGAHYGYTF
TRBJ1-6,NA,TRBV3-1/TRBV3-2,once,TGTGCCAGCAGCCAATCCGGGGTTAGTTCACCCCTCCACTTT,CASSQSGVSSPLHF
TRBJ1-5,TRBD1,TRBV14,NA,TGTGCCAGCAGCTACAGGGGCCGGGGTAGCAATCAGCCCCAGCATTTT,CASSYRGRGSNQPQHF
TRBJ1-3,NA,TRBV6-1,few,TGTGCCAGCAGTGACAACTCTGGAAACACCATATATTTT,CASSDNSGNTIYF
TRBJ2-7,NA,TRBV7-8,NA,TGTGCCAGCAGCTTAGGTCGCGGCCCAGCCTACGAGCAGTACTTC,CASSLGRGPAYEQYF
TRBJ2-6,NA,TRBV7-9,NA,TGTGCCAGCAGTCTAGTTACGGGTTCTGGGGCCAACGTCCTGACTTTC,CASSLVTGSGANVLTF
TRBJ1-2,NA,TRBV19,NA,TGTGCCAGTAGTATAGGACCATCAGGGTCGGCTGGCTACACCTTC,CASSIGPSGSAGYTF
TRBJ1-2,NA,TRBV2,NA,TGTGCCAGCAGGGAGGACAGCGCTAACTATGGCTACACCTTC,CASREDSANYGYTF
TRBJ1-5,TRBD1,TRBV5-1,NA,TGCGCCAGCAGCTCAGGACAGGGGAATCAGCCCCAGCATTTT,CASSSGQGNQPQHF
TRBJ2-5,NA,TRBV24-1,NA,TGTGCCACCAGCCAAATCGGGGAGACCCAGTACTTC,CATSQIGETQYF
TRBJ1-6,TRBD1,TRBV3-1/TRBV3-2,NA,TGTGCCAGCAGCCCCCAGGGGACAGTCAATTCACCCCTCCACTTT,CASSPQGTVNSPLHF
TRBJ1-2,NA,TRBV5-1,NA,TGCGCCAGCAGCCATGGCAGTAACTATGGCTACACCTTC,CASSHGSNYGYTF
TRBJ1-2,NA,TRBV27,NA,TGTGCCAGCAGTTGGTATCCGGGGTACTATGGCTACACCTTC,CASSWYPGYYGYTF
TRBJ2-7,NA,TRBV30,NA,TGTGCCCGTGCCGGTGACTCCTACGAGCAGTACTTC,CARAGDSYEQYF
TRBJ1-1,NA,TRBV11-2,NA,TGTGCCAGCAGCTTAGGGGCCTCGGAGAACACTGAAGCTTTCTTT,CASSLGASENTEAFF
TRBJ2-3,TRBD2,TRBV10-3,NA,TGTGCCATCAGTCCACTAGCGGGGGAAATAGATACGCAGTATTTT,CAISPLAGEIDTQYF
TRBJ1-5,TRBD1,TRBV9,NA,TGTGCCAGCAGCGTAGATGGCAGGGGGTTTGAGCCCCAGCATTTT,CASSVDGRGFEPQHF